This passage covers 12 T cell receptor beta chains from one sample sequenced in a study of OX40 agonist ivuxolimab in advanced cancers. The table came from immunoSEQ multiplex PCR; TCRdb's copy has only in-frame clones and leaves some out. This sample yields 69,000 or so clones, of which 75% to 90% are seen a single time; around 6.5% belongs to the top ten. The sequencing used CD4+ or CD8+ T cells sorted from blood, collected in a trial of the OX40 agonist ivuxolimab. These receptors originate from an adult with an advanced solid tumor such as melanoma, head and neck, liver or kidney cancer.

This chain links TRBV4-3 with TRBJ2-1; D not certain. Germline-derived CDR1 and CDR2 are LGHNA and YSLEER. CDR3 length: 14 residues. Between the trimmed V and J ends, which lost 0 bases and 8 bases, there was a span of 11 bases. The CDR3 is CASSQEGTIDEQFF. CDR3 sequence (DNA): TGCGCCAGCAGCCAAGAGGGAACTATCGATGAGCAGTTCTTC.

V and J are TRBV6-5 and TRBJ1-2, with D possibly being TRBD1 (5 bases). CDR3 length: 13 residues. CDR1 is MNHEY, CDR2 SVGAGI, per germline. V was pared by 4 bases and J by 3 bases, with 9 bases between. In nucleotides, the CDR3 is TGTGCCAGCAGTTTCACAGGAGACTATGGCTACACCTTC. Its translation: CASSFTGDYGYTF.

The rearrangement links TRBV11-2 to TRBJ1-3; D unclear. The CDR3 is made up of 17 amino acids. Between the trimmed V and J ends, which lost 1 base and 0 bases, there was a span of 13 bases. The germline gives CDR1 SGHAT, CDR2 FQNNGV. CDR3 DNA: TGTGCCAGCAGCTTAGTGAGGTATACGGGCTCTGGAAACACCATATATTTT. Translated, it gives CASSLVRYTGSGNTIYF.

The V gene is TRBV5-8, the J gene TRBJ2-3; D not certain. V was pared by 0 bases and J by 1 base, with 9 bases between. In germline, CDR1 is SGHTS, CDR2 YDEGEE. The CDR3 is 15 amino acids. CDR3 loop: CASSLAGDGTDTQYF. CDR3 coding DNA: TGTGCCAGCAGCTTGGCAGGAGACGGCACAGATACGCAGTATTTT.

This clone appeared a single time. Other DNA sequences in this specimen translate into the identical CDR3. The chain links TRBV19 to TRBJ2-3; D perhaps matches TRBD1 (6 bases). CDR1 LNHDA and CDR2 SQIVND come from the germline V gene (reference sequence). Deletions cut 3 bases from V and 1 base from J, with 11 bases between. The CDR3 runs to 15 residues. The CDR3: CASSITPGGTDTQYF. The CDR3 DNA is TGTGCCAGTAGTATCACGCCAGGGGGCACAGATACGCAGTATTTT.

The chain employs TRBV23-1 and TRBJ2-7, with 8 bases aligning to TRBD2. TRBV23-1 is an open reading frame whose function is uncertain. The V and J ends lost 6 bases and 3 bases, in that order; junction bases with no gene match: 28. The CDR3 sequence is 21 residues long. This CDR3 reads CASRKRTRRGTRGSPGYEQYF. The CDR3 bases are TGCGCCAGCAGGAAGAGGACAAGGAGGGGGACTAGAGGCTCTCCTGGCTACGAGCAGTACTTC.

The chain recombines TRBV6-5 with TRBJ2-1; 8 bases align to TRBD2. Germline CDR1 MNHEY, CDR2 SVGAGI. V lost 4 bases and J lost 3; bases outside the gene matches: 5. The CDR3 contains 15 residues. The CDR3 protein is CASSWNSGVYNEQFF. In nucleotides, the CDR3 is TGTGCCAGCAGTTGGAATAGCGGGGTCTACAATGAGCAGTTCTTC.

The V and J genes are TRBV10-3 and TRBJ2-7; a possible D gene is TRBD1 (5 bases). Trimming left V 8 bases short and J 6 bases short, with 20 bases between. The CDR3 totals 14 residues. CDR1 is ENHRY, CDR2 SYGVKD, per germline. In DNA form, the CDR3 reads TGTGCCATCGCTGATATGGACACTGTGAGCGAGCAGTACTTC. Translation gives CAIADMDTVSEQYF.

This clone was counted a few times. J is TRBJ2-7 and V is TRBV7-6; no definite D call. The V gene's germline CDR1 is SGHVS and CDR2 FNYEAQ. The V gene lost 1 base and the J gene lost 0 bases, with 7 bases spanning the gap. CDR3 length equals 14 residues. For the CDR3, the DNA is TGTGCCAGCAGCTTAGGGTCTAACTCCTACGAGCAGTACTTC. This encodes CASSLGSNSYEQYF.

The chain couples TRBV4-1 to TRBJ2-7; D unclear. This CDR3 has 16 residues. Trimming stripped 1 base from V and 0 bases from J, with 13 bases between. Germline assignment: CDR1 MGHRA and CDR2 YSYEKL. The CDR3 protein is CASSQASGGSSYEQYF. CDR3 in DNA: TGCGCCAGCAGCCAAGCTTCAGGCGGTAGCTCCTACGAGCAGTACTTC.

This chain links TRBV7-9 with TRBJ2-7; unclear D gene. CDR1 is SEHNR and CDR2 is FQNEAQ in the germline V gene (reference sequence). V was pared by 4 bases and J by 0 bases, with 13 bases between. The CDR3 has 15 amino acids. CDR3 nucleotide sequence: TGTGCCAGCAGCTCAAAGGACCGTCACTCCTACGAGCAGTACTTC. Amino acid sequence: CASSSKDRHSYEQYF.

In this sample, this clone turned up a few times. The V gene is TRBV15, the J gene TRBJ1-1; no definite D call. The CDR3 covers 18 residues. Germline V CDR1 and CDR2: LNHNV, YYDKDF (reference sequence). Trimming removed 1 base at V and 1 base at J, with 19 bases between. The CDR3 spells CATSRGEWTRLRNTEAFF. CDR3 nucleotides: TGTGCCACCAGCAGAGGAGAGTGGACGAGGCTTCGGAACACTGAAGCTTTCTTT.